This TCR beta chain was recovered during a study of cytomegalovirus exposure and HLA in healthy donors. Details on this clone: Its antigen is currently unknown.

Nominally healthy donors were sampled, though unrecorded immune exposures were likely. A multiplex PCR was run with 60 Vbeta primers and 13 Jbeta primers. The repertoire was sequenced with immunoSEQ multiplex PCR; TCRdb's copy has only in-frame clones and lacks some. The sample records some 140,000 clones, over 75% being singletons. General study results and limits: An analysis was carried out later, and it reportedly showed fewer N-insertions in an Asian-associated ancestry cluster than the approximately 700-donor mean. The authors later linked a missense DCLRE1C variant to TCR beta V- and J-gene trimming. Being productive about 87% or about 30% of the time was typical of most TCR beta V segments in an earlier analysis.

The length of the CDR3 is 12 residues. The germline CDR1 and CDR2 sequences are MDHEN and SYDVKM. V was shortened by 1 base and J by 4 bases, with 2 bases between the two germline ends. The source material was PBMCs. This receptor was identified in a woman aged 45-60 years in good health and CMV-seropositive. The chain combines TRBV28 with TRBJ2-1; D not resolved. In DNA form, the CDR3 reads TGTGCCAGCAGTTTATCTTACAATGAGCAGTTCTTC. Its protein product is CASSLSYNEQFF.